The following is a T cell receptor beta chain sequence with its context. With 11 bases removed from V and 4 bases from J, the gap between germline ends came to 15 bases. Germline loops: CDR1 MNHNS, CDR2 SASEGT. The CDR3 has 13 amino acids. Data came from immunoSEQ multiplex PCR; TCRdb stores just in-frame clones and leaves some out. Of some 95,000 clones in the sample, approximately 80% were seen once. The record originates from a study of memory CD4+ T cells and cytomegalovirus serostatus. The sort gate was single viable CD3+CD4+CD8-CD45RO+ cells for memory CD4+ T cells. Serostatus was set by detecting CMV pp150, pp28, p38, p52 IgG.

Sequencing was performed on memory CD4+ T cells from blood. The rearrangement joins TRBV6-1 to TRBJ2-1; the D gene is possibly TRBD1 (6 bases). This clonotype originated in an adult in good health and CMV-seropositive. CDR3 loop: CAGGEQGYNEQFF. The CDR3 region has the DNA TGTGCCGGAGGAGAACAGGGTTACAATGAGCAGTTCTTC.